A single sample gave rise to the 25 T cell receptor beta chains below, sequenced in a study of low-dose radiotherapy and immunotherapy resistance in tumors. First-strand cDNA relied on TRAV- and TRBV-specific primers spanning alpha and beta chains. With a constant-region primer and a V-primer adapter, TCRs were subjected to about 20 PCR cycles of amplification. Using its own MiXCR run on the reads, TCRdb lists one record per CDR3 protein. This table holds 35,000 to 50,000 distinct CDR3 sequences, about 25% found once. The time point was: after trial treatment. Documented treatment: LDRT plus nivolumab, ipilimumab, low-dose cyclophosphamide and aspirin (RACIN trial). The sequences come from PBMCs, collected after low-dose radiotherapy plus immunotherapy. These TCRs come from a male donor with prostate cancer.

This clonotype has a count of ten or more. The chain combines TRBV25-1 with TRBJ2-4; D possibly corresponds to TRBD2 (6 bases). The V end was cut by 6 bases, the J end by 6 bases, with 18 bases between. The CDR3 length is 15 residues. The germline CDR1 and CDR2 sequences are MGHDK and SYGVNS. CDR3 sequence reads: CASRAGLAGGNIQYF. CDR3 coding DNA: TGTGCCAGCAGGGCGGGGTTGGCAGGAGGAAACATTCAGTACTTC.

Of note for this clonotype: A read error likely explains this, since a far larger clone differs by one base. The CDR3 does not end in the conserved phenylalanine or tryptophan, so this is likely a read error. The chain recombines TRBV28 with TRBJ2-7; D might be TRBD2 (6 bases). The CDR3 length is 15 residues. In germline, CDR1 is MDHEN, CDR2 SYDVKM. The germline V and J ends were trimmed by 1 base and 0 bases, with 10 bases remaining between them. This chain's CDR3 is CASSLFGGSSYEQYL. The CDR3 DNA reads TGTGCCAGCAGTTTATTTGGGGGGAGCTCCTACGAGCAGTACCTC.

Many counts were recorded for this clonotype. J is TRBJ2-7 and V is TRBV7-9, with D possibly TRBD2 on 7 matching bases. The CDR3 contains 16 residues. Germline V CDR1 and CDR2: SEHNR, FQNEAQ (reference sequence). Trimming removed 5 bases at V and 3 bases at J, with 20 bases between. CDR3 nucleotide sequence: TGTGCCAGCAGCACGGCGGGGCGGGGGCTCGACTACGAGCAGTACTTC. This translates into CASSTAGRGLDYEQYF.

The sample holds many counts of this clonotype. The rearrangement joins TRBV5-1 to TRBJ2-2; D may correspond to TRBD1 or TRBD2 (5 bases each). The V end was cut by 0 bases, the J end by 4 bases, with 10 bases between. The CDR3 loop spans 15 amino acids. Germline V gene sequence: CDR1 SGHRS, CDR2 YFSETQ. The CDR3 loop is CASSLVGGVTGELFF. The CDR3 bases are TGCGCCAGCAGCTTGGTTGGGGGAGTCACCGGGGAGCTGTTTTTT.

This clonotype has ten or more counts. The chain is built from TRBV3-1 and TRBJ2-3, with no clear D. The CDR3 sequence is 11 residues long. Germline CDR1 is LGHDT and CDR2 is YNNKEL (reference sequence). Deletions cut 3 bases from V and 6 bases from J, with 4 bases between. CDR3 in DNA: TGTGCCAGCAGCCACAGGGATACGCAGTATTTT. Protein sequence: CASSHRDTQYF.

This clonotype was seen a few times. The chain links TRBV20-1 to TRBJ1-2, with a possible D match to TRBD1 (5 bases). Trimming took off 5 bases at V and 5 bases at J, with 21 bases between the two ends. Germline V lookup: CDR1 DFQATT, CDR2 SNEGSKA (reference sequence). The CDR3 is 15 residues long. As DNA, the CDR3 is TGCAGTGCTCAATTCCCAGGGACCGAGACATATGGCTACACCTTC. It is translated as CSAQFPGTETYGYTF.

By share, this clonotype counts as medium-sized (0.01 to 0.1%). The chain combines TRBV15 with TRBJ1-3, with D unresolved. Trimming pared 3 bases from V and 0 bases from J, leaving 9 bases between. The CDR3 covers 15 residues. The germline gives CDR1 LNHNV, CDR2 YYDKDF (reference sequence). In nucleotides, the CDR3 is TGTGCCACCAGCAGGACTGGAGACTCTGGAAACACCATATATTTT. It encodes CATSRTGDSGNTIYF.

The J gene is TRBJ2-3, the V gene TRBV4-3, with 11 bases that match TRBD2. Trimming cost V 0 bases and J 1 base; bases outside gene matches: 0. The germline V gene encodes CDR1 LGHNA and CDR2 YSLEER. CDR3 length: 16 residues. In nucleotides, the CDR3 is TGCGCCAGCAGCCAAGAACTAGCGGGGGGCACAGATACGCAGTATTTT. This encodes CASSQELAGGTDTQYF.

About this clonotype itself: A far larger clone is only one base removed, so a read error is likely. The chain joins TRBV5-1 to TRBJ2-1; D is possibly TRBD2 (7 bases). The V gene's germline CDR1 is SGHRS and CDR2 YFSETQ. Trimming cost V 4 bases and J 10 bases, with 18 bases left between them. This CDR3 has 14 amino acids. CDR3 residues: CASSGRGASYEQFF. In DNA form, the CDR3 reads TGCGCCAGCAGCGGTCGGGGGGCATCCTACGAGCAGTTCTTC. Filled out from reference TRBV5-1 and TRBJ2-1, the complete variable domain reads KAGVTQTPRYLIKTRGQQVTLSCSPISGHRSVSWYQQTPGQGLQFLFEYFSETQRNKGNFPGRFSGRQFSNSRSEMNVSTLELGDSALYLCASSGRGASYEQFFGPGTRLTVL.

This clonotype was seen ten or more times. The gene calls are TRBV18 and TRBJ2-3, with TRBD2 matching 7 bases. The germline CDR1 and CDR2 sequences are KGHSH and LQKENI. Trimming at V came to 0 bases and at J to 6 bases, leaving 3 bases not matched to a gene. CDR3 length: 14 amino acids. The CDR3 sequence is CASSPPTSRDTQYF. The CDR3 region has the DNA TGTGCCAGCTCACCACCGACTAGCCGGGATACGCAGTATTTT.

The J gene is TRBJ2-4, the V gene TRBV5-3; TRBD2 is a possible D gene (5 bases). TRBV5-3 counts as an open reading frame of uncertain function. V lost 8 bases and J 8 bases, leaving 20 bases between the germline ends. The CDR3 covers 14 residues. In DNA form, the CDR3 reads TGTGCCAGCAGCGACGGACTCTCCGGCGACATTCAGTACTTC. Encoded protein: CASSDGLSGDIQYF.

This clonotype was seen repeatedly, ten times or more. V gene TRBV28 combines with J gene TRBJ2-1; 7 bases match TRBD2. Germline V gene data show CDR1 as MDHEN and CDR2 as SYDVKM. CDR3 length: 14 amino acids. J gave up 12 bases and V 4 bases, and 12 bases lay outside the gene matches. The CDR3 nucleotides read TGTGCCAGCAGTTGGCTAGCGGTGACCGGTGGGCAGTTCTTC. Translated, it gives CASSWLAVTGGQFF.

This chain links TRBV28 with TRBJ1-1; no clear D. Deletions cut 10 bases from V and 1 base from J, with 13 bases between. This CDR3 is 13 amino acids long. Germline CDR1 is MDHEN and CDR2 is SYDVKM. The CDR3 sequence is CAIQPARNTEAFF. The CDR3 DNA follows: TGTGCCATCCAACCCGCACGGAACACTGAAGCTTTCTTT. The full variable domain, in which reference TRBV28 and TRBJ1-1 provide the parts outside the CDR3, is DVKVTQSSRYLVKRTGEKVFLECVQDMDHENMFWYRQDPGLGLRLIYFSYDVKMKEKGDIPEGYSVSREKKERFSLILESASTNQTSMYLCAIQPARNTEAFFGQGTRLTVV.

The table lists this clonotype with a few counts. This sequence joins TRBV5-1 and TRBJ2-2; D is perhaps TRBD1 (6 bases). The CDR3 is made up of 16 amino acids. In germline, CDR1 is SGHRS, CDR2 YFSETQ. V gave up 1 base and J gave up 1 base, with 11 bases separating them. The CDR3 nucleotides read TGCGCCAGCAGCTTGACGACAGGACAGAACACCGGGGAGCTGTTTTTT. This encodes CASSLTTGQNTGELFF.

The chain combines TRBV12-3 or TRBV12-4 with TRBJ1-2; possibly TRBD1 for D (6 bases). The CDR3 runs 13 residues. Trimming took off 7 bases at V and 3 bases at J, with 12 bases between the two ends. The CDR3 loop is CASIGDTDYGYTF. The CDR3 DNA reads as TGTGCCAGCATCGGGGACACCGACTATGGCTACACCTTC.

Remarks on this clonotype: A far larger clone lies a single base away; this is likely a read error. CDR3 DNA sequence: TGTGCCAGCAGCTCAGGGAGCTTGAGGGGCGATGAGCAGTACTTC. This gives the protein CASSSGSLRGDEQYF. The chain uses TRBV7-9 and TRBJ2-7; tentatively, D is TRBD1 or TRBD2 (5 bases each). Germline assignment: CDR1 SEHNR and CDR2 FQNEAQ (reference sequence). V was shortened by 4 bases and J by 7 bases, with 20 bases between the two germline ends. The CDR3 totals 15 residues.

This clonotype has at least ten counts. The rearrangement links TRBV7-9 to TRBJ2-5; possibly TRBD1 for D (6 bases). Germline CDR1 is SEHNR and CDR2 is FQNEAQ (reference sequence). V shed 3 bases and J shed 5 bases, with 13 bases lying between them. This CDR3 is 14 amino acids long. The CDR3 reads CASSFRDQGETQYF. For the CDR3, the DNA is TGTGCCAGCAGCTTTAGGGACCAGGGGGAGACCCAGTACTTC.

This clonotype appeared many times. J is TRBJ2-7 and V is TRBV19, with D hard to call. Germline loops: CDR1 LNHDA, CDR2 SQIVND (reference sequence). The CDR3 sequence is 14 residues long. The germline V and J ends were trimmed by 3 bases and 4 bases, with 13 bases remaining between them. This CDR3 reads CASSISPALYEQYF. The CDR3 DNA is TGTGCCAGTAGTATCTCCCCTGCCTTGTACGAGCAGTACTTC.

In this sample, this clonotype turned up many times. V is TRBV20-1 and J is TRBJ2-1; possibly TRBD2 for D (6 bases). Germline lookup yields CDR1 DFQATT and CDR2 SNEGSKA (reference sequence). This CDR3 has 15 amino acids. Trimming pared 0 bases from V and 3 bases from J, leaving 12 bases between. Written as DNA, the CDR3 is TGCAGTGCTAGAGAACGGGGAGGAGGCTACAATGAGCAGTTCTTC. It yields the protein CSARERGGGYNEQFF.

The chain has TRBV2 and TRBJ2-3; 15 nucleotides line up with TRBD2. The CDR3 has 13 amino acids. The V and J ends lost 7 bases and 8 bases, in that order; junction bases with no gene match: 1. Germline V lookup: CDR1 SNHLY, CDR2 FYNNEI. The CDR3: CASKGLAGGTQYF. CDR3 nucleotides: TGTGCCAGCAAGGGACTAGCGGGGGGTACGCAGTATTTT.

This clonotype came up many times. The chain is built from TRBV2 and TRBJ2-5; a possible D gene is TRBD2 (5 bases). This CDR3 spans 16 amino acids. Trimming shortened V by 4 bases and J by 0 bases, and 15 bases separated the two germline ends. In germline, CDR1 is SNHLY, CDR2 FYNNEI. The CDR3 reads CASSVNSRGDQETQYF. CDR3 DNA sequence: TGTGCCAGCAGTGTAAACAGCCGGGGAGACCAAGAGACCCAGTACTTC.

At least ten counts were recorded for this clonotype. The CDR3 protein is CASSLRTEMMNTEAFF. CDR3 sequence (DNA): TGTGCCAGCAGTTTAAGGACAGAGATGATGAACACTGAAGCTTTCTTT. V gene TRBV28 combines with J gene TRBJ1-1, with D maybe TRBD1 (6 bases). Germline CDR1 and CDR2: MDHEN and SYDVKM. This CDR3 is 16 amino acids long. V was cut by 2 bases and J by 0 bases, with 13 bases left in between.

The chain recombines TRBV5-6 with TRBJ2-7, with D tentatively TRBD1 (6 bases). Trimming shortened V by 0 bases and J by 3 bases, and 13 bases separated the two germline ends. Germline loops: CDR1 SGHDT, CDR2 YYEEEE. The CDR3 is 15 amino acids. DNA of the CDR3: TGTGCCAGCAGCTTGGTTGGGGGCCAGGACTACGAGCAGTACTTC. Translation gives CASSLVGGQDYEQYF.

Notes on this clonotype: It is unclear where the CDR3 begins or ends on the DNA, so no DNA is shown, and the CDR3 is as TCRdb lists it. The CDR3: CASSIGQGQNTGELFFFF. This rearrangement joins TRBV19 to TRBJ2-2; the D call in the table, TRBD1, was not verified against the DNA. Looked up from germline, CDR1 is LNHDA and CDR2 is SQIVND (reference sequence). The CDR3 spans 18 residues, counting both ends.

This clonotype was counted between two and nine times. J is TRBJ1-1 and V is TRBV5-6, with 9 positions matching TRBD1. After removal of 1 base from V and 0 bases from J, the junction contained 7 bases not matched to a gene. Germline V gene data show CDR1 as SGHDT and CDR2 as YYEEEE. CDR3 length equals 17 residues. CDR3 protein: CASSLWTGAIMNTEAFF. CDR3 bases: TGTGCCAGCAGCTTGTGGACAGGGGCTATCATGAACACTGAAGCTTTCTTT.